This is a list of T cell receptor beta chains from one sample in a study of HIV-infected patients and healthy controls. TCRdb ran MiXCR on the 5' RACE reads and lists one entry per CDR3 protein. Of some 70,000 distinct CDR3 sequences in the sample, about a fifth were seen once. The sequenced sample was CD4+ T cells from blood. These receptors were obtained from a human donor in good health. CDR3s include the opening cysteine and the closing phenylalanine or tryptophan. The D gene is left open where the match is weak. A clone size is listed for some rows: how often the clone was seen (once, few, many), or a class if it is expanded.

d_gene	abundance	v_gene	j_gene	CDR3nt	CDR3aa
.	few	TRBV6-1	TRBJ2-1	TGTGCCAGCAGTGAAGCGCATAGTGATGATGAGCAGTTCTTC	CASSEAHSDDEQFF
.	many	TRBV11-2	TRBJ1-4	TGTGCCAGCCGGGGGTTTGCAACTAATGAAAAACTGTTTTTT	CASRGFATNEKLFF
.	.	TRBV7-9	TRBJ1-2	TGTGCCAGCAGCCGCACAGGGAACCCCTATGGCTACACCTTC	CASSRTGNPYGYTF
.	few	TRBV3-1	TRBJ1-1	TGTGCCAGCAGCCCCAGGACGAACACTGAAGCTTTCTTT	CASSPRTNTEAFF
TRBD1	.	TRBV5-1	TRBJ1-1	TGCGCCAGCAGCTCCCAGGGACAGGGAGGCCACACTGAAGCTTTCTTT	CASSSQGQGGHTEAFF
.	many	TRBV12-3/TRBV12-4	TRBJ1-6	TGTGCCAGCAGCCGGGGCAATTCACCCCTCCACTTT	CASSRGNSPLHF
TRBD1	many	TRBV7-9	TRBJ1-2	TGTGCCAGCAGCCAGGACAGGGAGGTTGGCTACACCTTC	CASSQDREVGYTF
.	few	TRBV19	TRBJ1-2	TGTGCCAGTAGTACCCCAACCCCCAGGGTGGGTGGCTACACCTTC	CASSTPTPRVGGYTF
TRBD1	.	TRBV5-1	TRBJ2-7	TGCGCCAGCAGAAGGACAGGGATCTACGAGCAGTACTTC	CASRRTGIYEQYF
.	.	TRBV11-2	TRBJ2-1	TGTGCCAGCAGCTTGCAACTAGACCCTGCCTACAATGAGCAGTTCTTC	CASSLQLDPAYNEQFF
.	few	TRBV12-3/TRBV12-4	TRBJ2-7	TGTGCCAGCAGTTTCACCCTGGGGTCCTACGAGCAGTACTTC	CASSFTLGSYEQYF
.	few	TRBV2	TRBJ1-5	TGTGCCAGCAATTCAGGGTCCCATCAGCCCCAGCATTTT	CASNSGSHQPQHF
.	.	TRBV6-1	TRBJ2-7	TGTGCCAGCAGTGTGGAAACAGGAACCTACGAGCAGTACTTC	CASSVETGTYEQYF
.	.	TRBV12-5	TRBJ1-5	TGTGCTAGTGGTTCAGAAATTAATCAGCCCCAGCATTTT	CASGSEINQPQHF
TRBD1	many	TRBV7-2	TRBJ2-1	TGTGCCAGCAGCTACGCCCATACCGGGACAGTGTTCTTC	CASSYAHTGTVFF
.	many	TRBV27	TRBJ1-3	TGTGCCAGCAGTTTATCGGGGCTGGGGGACTCTGGAAACACCATATATTTT	CASSLSGLGDSGNTIYF
.	.	TRBV6-6	TRBJ1-1	TGTGCCAGCATGTTCAACACTGAAGCTTTCTTT	CASMFNTEAFF
TRBD1	.	TRBV3-1	TRBJ2-1	TGTGCCAGCAGCCATGACAGGGTAAAAAACAATGAGCAGTTCTTC	CASSHDRVKNNEQFF
TRBD1	many	TRBV10-2	TRBJ1-6	TGCGCCAGCAGTGTCGTCGGGACAGGGCGAAATTCACCCCTCCACTTT	CASSVVGTGRNSPLHF
.	.	TRBV12-3/TRBV12-4	TRBJ1-1	TGTGCCAGCAGTTCACGGGACTCCCAGAACACTGAAGCTTTCTTT	CASSSRDSQNTEAFF
.	many	TRBV9	TRBJ1-4	TGTGCCAGCAGCGTAGAGGACGGTAATAATGAAAAACTGTTTTTT	CASSVEDGNNEKLFF
.	many	TRBV20-1	TRBJ2-7	TGCAGTGCTAGAAAAGGGGCCCACGAGCAGTACTTC	CSARKGAHEQYF
.	.	TRBV7-2	TRBJ1-5	TGTGCCAGCAGCTTATCATCGGGGAATCAGCCCCAGCATTTT	CASSLSSGNQPQHF
.	many	TRBV9	TRBJ2-1	TGTGCCAGCAGCGTTGGACAGCGGACCACCTACAATGAGCAGTTCTTC	CASSVGQRTTYNEQFF